The table lists the clone carrying this TCR beta chain with a count of one. Its antigen is unidentified. The data were obtained in a study of T cell responses to AZD1222 COVID-19 vaccine. The CDR3 extends over 14 amino acids. Looked up from germline, CDR1 is SGHAT and CDR2 is FQNNGV. The germline V and J ends were trimmed by 1 base and 6 bases, with 10 bases remaining between them. Notes on the study in general: Baseline seropositivity characterized only six or seven AZD1222 recipients.

Some clones are missing from TCRdb's copy, which holds only in-frame ones; the method was immunoSEQ multiplex PCR. The data contain around 100,000 clones, roughly 89% of them seen just once; the ten biggest clones take up 8% to 9.5%. This receptor was identified in an adult in good health. The sample here was peripheral blood, taken on day 0 of AZD1222 vaccination. The chain links TRBV11-2 to TRBJ2-1; the D is unclear. The DNA for the CDR3 is TGTGCCAGCAGCTTAGCCGCATGGGGCAATGAGCAGTTCTTC. The encoded protein is CASSLAAWGNEQFF.